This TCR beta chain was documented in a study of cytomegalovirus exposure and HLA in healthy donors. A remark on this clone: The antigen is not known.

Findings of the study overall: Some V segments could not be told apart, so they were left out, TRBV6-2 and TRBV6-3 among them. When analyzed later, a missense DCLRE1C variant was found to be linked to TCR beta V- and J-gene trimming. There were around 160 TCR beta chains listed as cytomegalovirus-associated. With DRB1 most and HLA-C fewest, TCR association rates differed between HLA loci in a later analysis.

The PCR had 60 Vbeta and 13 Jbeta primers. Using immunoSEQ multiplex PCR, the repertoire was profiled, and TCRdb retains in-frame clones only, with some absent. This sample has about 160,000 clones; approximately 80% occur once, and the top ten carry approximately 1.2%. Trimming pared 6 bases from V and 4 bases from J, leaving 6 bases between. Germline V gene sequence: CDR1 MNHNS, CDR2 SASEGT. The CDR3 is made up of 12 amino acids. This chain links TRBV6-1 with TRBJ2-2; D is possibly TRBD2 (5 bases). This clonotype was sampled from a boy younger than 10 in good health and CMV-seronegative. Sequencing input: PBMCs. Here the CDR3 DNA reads TGTGCCAGCAGGAGCGGCACCGGGGAGCTGTTTTTT. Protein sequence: CASRSGTGELFF.